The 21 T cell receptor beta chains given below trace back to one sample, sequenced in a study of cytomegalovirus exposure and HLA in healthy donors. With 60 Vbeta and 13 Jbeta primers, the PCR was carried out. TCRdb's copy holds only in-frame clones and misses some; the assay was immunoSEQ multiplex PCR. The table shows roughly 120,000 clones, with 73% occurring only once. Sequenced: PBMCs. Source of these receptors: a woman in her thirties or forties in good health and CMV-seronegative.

In nucleotides, the CDR3 is TGCGCCAGCAGCTTGGGTTTCGGGCCATCGGGGGAAAAACTGTTTTTT. Its translation: CASSLGFGPSGEKLFF. The V and J genes are TRBV5-1 and TRBJ1-4; no clear D. This CDR3 has 16 residues. CDR1 is SGHRS, CDR2 YFSETQ, per germline. Trimming shortened V by 0 bases and J by 8 bases, and 17 bases separated the two germline ends.

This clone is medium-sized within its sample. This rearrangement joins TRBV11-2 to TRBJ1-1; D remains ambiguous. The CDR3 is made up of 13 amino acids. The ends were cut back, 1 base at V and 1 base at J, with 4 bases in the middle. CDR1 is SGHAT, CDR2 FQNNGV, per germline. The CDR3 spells CASSLARNTEAFF. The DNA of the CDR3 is TGTGCCAGCAGCTTAGCTAGGAACACTGAAGCTTTCTTT.

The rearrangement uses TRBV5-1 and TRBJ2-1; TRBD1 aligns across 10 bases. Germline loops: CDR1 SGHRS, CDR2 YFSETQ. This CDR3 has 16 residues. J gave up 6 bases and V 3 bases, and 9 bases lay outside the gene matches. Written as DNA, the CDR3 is TGCGCCAGCAGCTCCTCGACAGGGGGCTTAAGCAATGAGCAGTTCTTC. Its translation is CASSSSTGGLSNEQFF. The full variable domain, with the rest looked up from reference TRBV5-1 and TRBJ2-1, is KAGVTQTPRYLIKTRGQQVTLSCSPISGHRSVSWYQQTPGQGLQFLFEYFSETQRNKGNFPGRFSGRQFSNSRSEMNVSTLELGDSALYLCASSSSTGGLSNEQFFGPGTRLTVL.

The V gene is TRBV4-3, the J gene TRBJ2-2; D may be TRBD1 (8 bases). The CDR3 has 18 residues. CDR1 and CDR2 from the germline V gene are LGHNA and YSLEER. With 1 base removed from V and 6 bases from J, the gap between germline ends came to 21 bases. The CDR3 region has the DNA TGCGCCAGCAGCCAAGTGGGCACAGGGGGGGCCTTGGCCGGGGAGCTGTTTTTT. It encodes CASSQVGTGGALAGELFF.

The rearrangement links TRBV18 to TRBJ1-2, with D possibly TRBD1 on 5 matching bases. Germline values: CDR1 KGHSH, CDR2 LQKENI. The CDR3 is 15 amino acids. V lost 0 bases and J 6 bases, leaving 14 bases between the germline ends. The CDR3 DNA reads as TGTGCCAGCTCACCACCGGAGCTCAGGGCGCATGGCTACACCTTC. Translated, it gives CASSPPELRAHGYTF.

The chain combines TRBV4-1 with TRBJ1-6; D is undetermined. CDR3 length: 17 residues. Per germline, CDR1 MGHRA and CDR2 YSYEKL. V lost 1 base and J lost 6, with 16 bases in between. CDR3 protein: CASSQASGFGLNSPLHF. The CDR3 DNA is TGCGCCAGCAGCCAAGCTAGTGGGTTCGGACTTAATTCACCCCTCCACTTT.

This CDR3 is CASSIQNDNEQFF. The CDR3 nucleotides read TGTGCCAGTAGTATACAGAATGACAATGAGCAGTTCTTC. The chain employs TRBV19 and TRBJ2-1; D is uncertain. V lost 2 bases, J lost 5 bases, and 7 bases lay in between. In germline, CDR1 is LNHDA, CDR2 SQIVND (reference sequence). The CDR3 runs to 13 residues.

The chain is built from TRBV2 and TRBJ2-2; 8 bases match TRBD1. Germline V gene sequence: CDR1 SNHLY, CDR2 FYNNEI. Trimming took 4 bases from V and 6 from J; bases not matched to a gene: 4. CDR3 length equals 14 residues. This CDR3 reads CASSGRTGPGELFF. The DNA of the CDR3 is TGTGCCAGCAGTGGACGGACAGGGCCCGGGGAGCTGTTTTTT.

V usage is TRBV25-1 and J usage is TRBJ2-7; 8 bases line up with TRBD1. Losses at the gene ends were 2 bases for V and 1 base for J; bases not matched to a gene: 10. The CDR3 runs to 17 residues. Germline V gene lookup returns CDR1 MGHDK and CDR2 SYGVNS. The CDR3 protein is CASSEIGGTGESYEQYF. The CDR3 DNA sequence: TGTGCCAGCAGTGAAATAGGGGGGACAGGAGAGTCCTACGAGCAGTACTTC.

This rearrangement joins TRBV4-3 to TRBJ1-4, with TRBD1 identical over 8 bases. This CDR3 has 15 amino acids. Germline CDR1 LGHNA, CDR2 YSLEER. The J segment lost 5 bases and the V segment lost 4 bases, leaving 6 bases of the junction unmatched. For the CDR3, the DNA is TGCGCCAGCAGCCTGTGGACAGGGAGGAATGAAAAACTGTTTTTT. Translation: CASSLWTGRNEKLFF.

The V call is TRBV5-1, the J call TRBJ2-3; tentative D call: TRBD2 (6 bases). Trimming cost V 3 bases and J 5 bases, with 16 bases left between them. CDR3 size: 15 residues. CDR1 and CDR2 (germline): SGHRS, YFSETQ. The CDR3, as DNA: TGCGCCAGCAGCTCTGGGACTGACCTCAAAGATACGCAGTATTTT. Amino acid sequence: CASSSGTDLKDTQYF.

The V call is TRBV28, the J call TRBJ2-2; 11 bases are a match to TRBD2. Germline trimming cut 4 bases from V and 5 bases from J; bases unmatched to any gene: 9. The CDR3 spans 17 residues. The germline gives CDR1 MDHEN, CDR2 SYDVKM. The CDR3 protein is CASSSDSGRARTGELFF. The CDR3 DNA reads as TGTGCCAGCAGTTCCGATAGCGGGAGGGCCCGGACCGGGGAGCTGTTTTTT.

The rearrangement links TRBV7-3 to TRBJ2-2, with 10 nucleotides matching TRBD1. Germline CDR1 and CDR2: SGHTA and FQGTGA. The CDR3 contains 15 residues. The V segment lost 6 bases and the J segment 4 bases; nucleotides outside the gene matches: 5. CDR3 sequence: CASSRQGAGTGELFF. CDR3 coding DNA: TGTGCCAGCAGTCGACAGGGGGCCGGCACCGGGGAGCTGTTTTTT. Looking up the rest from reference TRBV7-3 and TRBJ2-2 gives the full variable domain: GAGVSQTPSNKVTEKGKYVELRCDPISGHTALYWYRQSLGQGPEFLIYFQGTGAADDSGLPNDRFFAVRPEGSVSTLKIQRTERGDSAVYLCASSRQGAGTGELFFGEGSRLTVL.

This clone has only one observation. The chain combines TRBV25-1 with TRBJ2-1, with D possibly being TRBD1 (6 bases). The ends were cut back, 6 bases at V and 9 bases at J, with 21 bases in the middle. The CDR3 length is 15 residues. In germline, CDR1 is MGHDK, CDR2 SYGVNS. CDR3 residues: CASRVGAGESGEQFF. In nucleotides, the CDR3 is TGTGCCAGCAGGGTGGGGGCGGGCGAGAGCGGTGAGCAGTTCTTC.

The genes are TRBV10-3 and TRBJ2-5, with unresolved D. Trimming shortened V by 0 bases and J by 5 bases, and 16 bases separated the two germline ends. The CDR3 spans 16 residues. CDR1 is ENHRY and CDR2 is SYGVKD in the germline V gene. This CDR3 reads CAISESTSAKFETQYF. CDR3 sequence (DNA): TGTGCCATCAGTGAGTCGACCAGCGCTAAATTTGAGACCCAGTACTTC.

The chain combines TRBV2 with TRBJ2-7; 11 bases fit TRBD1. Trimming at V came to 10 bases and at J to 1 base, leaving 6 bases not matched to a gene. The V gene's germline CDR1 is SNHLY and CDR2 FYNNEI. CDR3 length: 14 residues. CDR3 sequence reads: CATDRDRGSYEQYF. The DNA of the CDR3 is TGTGCCACAGATCGGGACAGGGGGTCCTACGAGCAGTACTTC.

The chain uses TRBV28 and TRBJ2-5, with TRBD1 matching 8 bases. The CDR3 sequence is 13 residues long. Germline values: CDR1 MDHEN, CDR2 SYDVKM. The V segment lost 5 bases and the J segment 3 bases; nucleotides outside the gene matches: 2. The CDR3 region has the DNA TGTGCCAGCAGTCCACAGGGGGAAGAGACCCAGTACTTC. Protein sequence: CASSPQGEETQYF.

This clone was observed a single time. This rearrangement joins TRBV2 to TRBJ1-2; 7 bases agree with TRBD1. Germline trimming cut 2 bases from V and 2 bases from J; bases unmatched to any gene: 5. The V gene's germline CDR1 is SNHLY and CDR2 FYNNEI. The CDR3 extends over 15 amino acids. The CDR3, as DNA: TGTGCCAGCAGTGAACGGGACAGAATAAACTATGGCTACACCTTC. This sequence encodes CASSERDRINYGYTF. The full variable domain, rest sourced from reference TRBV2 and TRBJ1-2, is EPEVTQTPSHQVTQMGQEVILRCVPISNHLYFYWYRQILGQKVEFLVSFYNNEISEKSEIFDDQFSVERPDGSNFTLKIRSTKLEDSAMYFCASSERDRINYGYTFGSGTRLTVV.

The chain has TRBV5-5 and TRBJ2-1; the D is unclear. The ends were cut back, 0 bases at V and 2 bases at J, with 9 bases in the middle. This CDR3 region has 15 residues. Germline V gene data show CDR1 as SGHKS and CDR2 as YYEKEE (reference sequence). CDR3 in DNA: TGTGCCAGCAGCTTGGATTTAGCCCCCTACAATGAGCAGTTCTTC. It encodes CASSLDLAPYNEQFF.

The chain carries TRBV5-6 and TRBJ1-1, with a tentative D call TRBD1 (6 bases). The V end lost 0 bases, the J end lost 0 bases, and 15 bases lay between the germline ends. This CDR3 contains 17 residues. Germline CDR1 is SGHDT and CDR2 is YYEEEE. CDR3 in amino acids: CASSLGAGVYMNTEAFF. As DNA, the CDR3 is TGTGCCAGCAGCTTGGGGGCAGGGGTTTACATGAACACTGAAGCTTTCTTT.

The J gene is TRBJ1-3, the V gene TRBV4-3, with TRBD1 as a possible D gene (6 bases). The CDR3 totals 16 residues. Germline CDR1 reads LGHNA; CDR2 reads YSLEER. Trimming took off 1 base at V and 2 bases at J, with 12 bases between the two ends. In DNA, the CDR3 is TGCGCCAGCAGCCAAGCTGATTCAGGGGCTGGAAACACCATATATTTT. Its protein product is CASSQADSGAGNTIYF.